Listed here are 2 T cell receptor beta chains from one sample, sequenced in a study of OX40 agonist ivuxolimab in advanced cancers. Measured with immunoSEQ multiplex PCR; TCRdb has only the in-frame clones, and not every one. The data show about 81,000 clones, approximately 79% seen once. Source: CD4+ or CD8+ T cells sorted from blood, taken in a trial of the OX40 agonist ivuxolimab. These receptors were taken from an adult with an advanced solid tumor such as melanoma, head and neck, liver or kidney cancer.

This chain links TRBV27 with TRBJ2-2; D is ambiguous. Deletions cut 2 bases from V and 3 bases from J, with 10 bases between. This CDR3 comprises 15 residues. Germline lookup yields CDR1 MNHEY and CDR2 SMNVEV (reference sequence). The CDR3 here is CASSLSPSYTGELFF. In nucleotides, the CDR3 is TGTGCCAGCAGTTTAAGTCCAAGCTACACCGGGGAGCTGTTTTTT.

The CDR3: CASSEATVQAFF. Written as DNA, the CDR3 is TGTGCCAGCAGTGAAGCGACAGTCCAAGCTTTCTTT. The chain combines TRBV2 with TRBJ1-1, with a weak D call TRBD1 (5 bases). Germline V gene data show CDR1 as SNHLY and CDR2 as FYNNEI. CDR3 length: 12 amino acids. The V gene lost 0 bases and the J gene lost 9 bases, with 8 bases spanning the gap.